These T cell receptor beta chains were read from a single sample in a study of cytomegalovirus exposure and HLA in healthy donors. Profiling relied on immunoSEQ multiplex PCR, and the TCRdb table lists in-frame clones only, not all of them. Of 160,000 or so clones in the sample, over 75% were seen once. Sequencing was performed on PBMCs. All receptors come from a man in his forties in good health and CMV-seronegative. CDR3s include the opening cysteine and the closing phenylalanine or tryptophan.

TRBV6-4,CASSASGGSTDTQYF
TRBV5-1,CASSMGYDGYTF
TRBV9,CASSPLEDSNRPQHF
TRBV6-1,CASSPQTGGGEKLFF
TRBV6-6,CASRSGGPEAFF
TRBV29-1,CSAADPPTGSSYGYTF
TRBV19,CASSIGGATEAFF
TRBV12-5,CASGPQGGNEKLFF
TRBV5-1,CASSWGLGLGTGELFF
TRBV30,CAWSVGPGGNQPQHF
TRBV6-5,CASSDGDIQYF
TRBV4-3,CASSQGVISPLHF
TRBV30,CAWRNRAGDGYTF
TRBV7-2,CASSLDTGTPAFF
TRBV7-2,CASQVQFITDTQYF
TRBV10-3,CAIRGEGLPYEQYF
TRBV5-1,CASSLYLQADTQYF
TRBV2,CASRPDLVVTEAFF
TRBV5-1,CASSLGGQTTFSYEQYF
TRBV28,CATRTGLNTGELFF
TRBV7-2,CASSLFADTQYF
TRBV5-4,CASKNGVREGNEKLFF
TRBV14,CASSPGTGHYGYTF
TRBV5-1,CASSLDEFYGYTF
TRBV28,CASGASGGTDTQYF
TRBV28,CASSLPGNSYGYTF
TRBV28,CASGLVQGANNSPLHF
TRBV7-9,CASSLEYGERLDEQYF
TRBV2,CASTRGQGTRNEQFF
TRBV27,CASSWRERNEQFF
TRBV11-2,CASSLDWGRRYSPLHF
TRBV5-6,CASSTGTSGPGDYNEQFF
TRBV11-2,CASSFGQEAFF
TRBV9,CASSPPGGVVEYGYTF
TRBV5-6,CASSALFSYEQYF
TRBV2,CASRAPWTGIGSPLHF
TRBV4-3,CASSQAGEQGSYGYTF
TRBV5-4,CASSPDRTIAKNIQYF
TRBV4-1,CASRYSGGPQETQYF
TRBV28,CASSLPTRVGYTF
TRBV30,CAWSVLGGWNEQFF
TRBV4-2,CASSQGFGQVDYEQYF
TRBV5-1,CASSSLGLAGIGTGELFF
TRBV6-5,CASSYAFTGAEGYTF
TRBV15,CATSRDGTSGQTQYF
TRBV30,CAWRGQGDSPLHF
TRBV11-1,CASSPGLTPKLNEQFF
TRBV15,CATSRTSGGSRDTQYF
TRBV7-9,CASSFRSGGGLNEQFF
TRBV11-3,CASSSDSLEAFF
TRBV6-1,CASSELTQGNYGYTF